One sample yielded the 15 T cell receptor beta chains listed below, sequenced in a study of T cells in Graves' hyperthyroidism and ophthalmopathy. Researchers amplified the TCR beta CDR3 regions from RNA transcripts. First-round RT-PCR with HTBI primers amplified the TCR CDR3 region. TCRdb called the multiplex PCR reads again in MiXCR, with one record for every CDR3 protein. The table records 700,000 or so distinct CDR3 sequences, 13% to 15% of them present only once. Input material: blood. All receptors derive from a woman aged 50 to 60 with Graves' ophthalmopathy.

The table lists this clonotype with many counts. The genes are TRBV20-1 and TRBJ2-2; either TRBD1 or TRBD2 may supply D (5 bases each). This CDR3 contains 15 residues. V dropped 5 bases and J dropped 3 bases, with 16 bases sitting between them. Germline-derived CDR1 and CDR2 are DFQATT and SNEGSKA (reference sequence). This chain's CDR3 is CSALGTGPDTGELFF. CDR3 nucleotide sequence: TGCAGTGCTCTAGGGACCGGACCTGACACCGGGGAGCTGTTTTTT.

This clonotype was found many times. The rearrangement joins TRBV6-1 to TRBJ1-5; D unresolved. Trimming took off 6 bases at V and 4 bases at J, with 10 bases between the two ends. The CDR3 consists of 13 residues. Germline V gene lookup returns CDR1 MNHNS and CDR2 SASEGT. The CDR3 protein is CASRLGLNQPQHF. The CDR3 bases are TGTGCCAGCAGATTAGGATTAAATCAGCCCCAGCATTTT.

This clonotype came up many times. This chain joins TRBV9 and TRBJ2-7, with 7 bases identical to TRBD2. Losses at the gene ends were 4 bases for V and 4 bases for J; bases not matched to a gene: 14. There are 16 residues in the CDR3. Germline V CDR1 and CDR2: SGDLS, YYNGEE. CDR3 nucleotides: TGTGCCAGCAGCCCCGATGGGAGGGGCATCGGATACGAGCAGTACTTC. The encoded protein is CASSPDGRGIGYEQYF.

This clonotype occurred many times. The chain is built from TRBV6-2 or TRBV6-3 and TRBJ1-5, with 8 bases fitting TRBD1. Germline V gene data show CDR1 as MNHEY and CDR2 as SVGEGT. The CDR3 is made up of 18 amino acids. The trim removed 4 bases at V and 2 bases at J, leaving 13 bases unmatched. The CDR3 DNA reads TGTGCCAGCAGTTCCCCCCCCGGGACAGGCTGGGGCAATCAGCCCCAGCATTTT. Protein sequence: CASSSPPGTGWGNQPQHF.

This chain joins TRBV9 and TRBJ2-2, with 12 nucleotides matching TRBD2. The CDR3 consists of 17 residues. Germline V gene sequence: CDR1 SGDLS, CDR2 YYNGEE. Losses at the gene ends were 2 bases for V and 7 bases for J; bases not matched to a gene: 9. The CDR3 DNA is TGTGCCAGCAGCGTGTCTAGCGGGAGGGCCGCGATCGGGGAGCTGTTTTTT. Its translation: CASSVSSGRAAIGELFF.

This clonotype was counted only a few times. CDR3 sequence: CASSQESAGGGETQYF. The CDR3 nucleotides are TGTGCCAGCAGCCAAGAATCAGCTGGCGGGGGAGAGACCCAGTACTTC. The chain carries TRBV4-2 and TRBJ2-5; TRBD2 matches 7 bases. Looked up from germline, CDR1 is LGHNA and CDR2 is YNFKEQ. The V and J ends lost 0 bases and 4 bases, in that order; junction bases with no gene match: 8. The CDR3 is 16 amino acids.

This clonotype has just a few counts. The rearrangement joins TRBV18 to TRBJ1-1; TRBD1 might be the D (5 bases). The CDR3 is made up of 11 amino acids. CDR1 and CDR2 from the germline V gene are KGHSH and LQKENI. Between the trimmed V and J ends, which lost 3 bases and 11 bases, there was a span of 10 bases. The CDR3 DNA sequence: TGTGCCAGCTCACCCGCCAGGGAGGCTTTCTTT. Its translation: CASSPAREAFF.

This clonotype was seen ten or more times. The chain links TRBV3-1 to TRBJ2-5; 8 nucleotides line up with TRBD2. Unmatched junction bases numbered 7, after V lost 3 bases and J lost 1 base. Germline V lookup: CDR1 LGHDT, CDR2 YNNKEL (reference sequence). CDR3 size: 16 residues. The CDR3 reads CASSQIAGILQETQYF. The CDR3, as DNA: TGTGCCAGCAGCCAGATAGCGGGAATACTCCAAGAGACCCAGTACTTC.

This clonotype was counted many times. V gene TRBV2 combines with J gene TRBJ1-5; 8 positions match TRBD1. Germline assignment: CDR1 SNHLY and CDR2 FYNNEI. The V gene end was trimmed by 3 bases and the J gene end by 6 bases; junction bases not matched to a gene: 4. The CDR3 length is 14 residues. In DNA, the CDR3 is TGTGCCAGCAGTGACGGACAGGGTGGTCAGCCCCAGCATTTT. Protein: CASSDGQGGQPQHF.

Of note for this clonotype: Just one base apart from a much larger clone, this may be a read error. This chain joins TRBV6-5 and TRBJ2-5; 8 bases line up with TRBD1. The CDR3 has 15 amino acids. The germline V gene has CDR1 MNHEY and CDR2 SVGAGI. CDR3 nucleotide sequence: TGTGCCGGCAGTTACTCGCCAGGGGGCAACGGGGACCAGTACTTC. Amino acids: CAGSYSPGGNGDQYF.

Details on this clonotype: A much larger clone lies a single base off, so this may be a read error. This chain joins TRBV18 and TRBJ2-3; 9 bases agree with TRBD2. With V trimmed by 4 bases and J by 7 bases, 12 bases remained unmatched. The CDR3 sequence is 16 residues long. The germline CDR1 and CDR2 sequences are KGHSH and LQKENI. Written as DNA, the CDR3 is TGTGCCAGCTCACTACTGGGTAGCGGGAGTTTCAATACGCAGTATTTT. Protein sequence: CASSLLGSGSFNTQYF.

As for this clonotype: Just one base apart from a much larger clone, this may be a read error. The CDR3 DNA sequence: TGTGCCAGCAGTCCGGACGACAATCGGCCCCAGCATTTT. Translating it yields CASSPDDNRPQHF. This chain joins TRBV6-1 and TRBJ1-5; no clear D gene. There are 13 residues in the CDR3. The germline CDR1 and CDR2 sequences are MNHNS and SASEGT.

There are a few counts of this clonotype. The chain employs TRBV6-2 or TRBV6-3 and TRBJ2-2; D uncertain. Between the trimmed V and J ends, which lost 6 bases and 1 base, there was a span of 21 bases. The CDR3 sequence is 18 residues long. Germline assignment: CDR1 MNHEY and CDR2 SVGEGT. CDR3: CASRKARQNPRNTGELFF. The DNA for the CDR3 is TGTGCCAGCAGGAAAGCTAGACAAAATCCAAGGAACACCGGGGAGCTGTTTTTT.

This clonotype was seen at least ten times. J is TRBJ2-1 and V is TRBV12-3 or TRBV12-4; possible D gene TRBD1, 5 bases. CDR3 length equals 11 residues. V gave up 4 bases and J gave up 12 bases, with 10 bases separating them. CDR3 amino acids: CASSSTVWQFF. CDR3 DNA sequence: TGTGCCAGCAGTTCGACAGTATGGCAGTTCTTC.

The rearrangement uses TRBV5-4 and TRBJ1-1, with D possibly matching TRBD1 (6 bases). The CDR3 length is 15 residues. V was pared by 4 bases and J by 3 bases, with 16 bases between. CDR1 and CDR2 from the germline V gene are SGHNT and YYREEE (reference sequence). As DNA, the CDR3 is TGTGCCAGCAGCCCGTCTGGGGGGGCCTACACTGAAGCTTTCTTT. Translating gives CASSPSGGAYTEAFF.